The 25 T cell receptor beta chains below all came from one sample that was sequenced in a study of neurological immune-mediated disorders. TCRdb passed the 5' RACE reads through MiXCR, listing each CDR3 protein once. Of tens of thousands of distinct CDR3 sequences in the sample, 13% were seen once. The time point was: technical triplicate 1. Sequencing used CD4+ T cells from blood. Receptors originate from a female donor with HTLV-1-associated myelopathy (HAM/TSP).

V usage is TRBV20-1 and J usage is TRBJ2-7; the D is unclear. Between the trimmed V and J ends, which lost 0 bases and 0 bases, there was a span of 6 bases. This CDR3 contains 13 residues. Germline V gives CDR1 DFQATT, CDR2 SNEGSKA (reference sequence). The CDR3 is CSAREAPSYEQYF. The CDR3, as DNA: TGCAGTGCTAGAGAGGCGCCCTCCTACGAGCAGTACTTC.

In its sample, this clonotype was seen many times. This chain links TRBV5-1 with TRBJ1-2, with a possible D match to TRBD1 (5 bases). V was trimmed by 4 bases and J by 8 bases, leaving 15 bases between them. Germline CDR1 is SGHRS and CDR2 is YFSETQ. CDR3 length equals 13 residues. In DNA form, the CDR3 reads TGCGCCAGCAGCCCCGGACAAGGGAGAGGCTACACCTTC. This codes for CASSPGQGRGYTF.

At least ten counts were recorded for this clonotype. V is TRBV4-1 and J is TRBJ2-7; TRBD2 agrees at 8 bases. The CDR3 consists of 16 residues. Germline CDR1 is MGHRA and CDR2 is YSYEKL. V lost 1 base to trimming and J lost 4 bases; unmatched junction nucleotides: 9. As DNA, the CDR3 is TGCGCCAGCAGCCAAGTCCCGCGGGGGGCCTTATACGAGCAGTACTTC. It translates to CASSQVPRGALYEQYF.

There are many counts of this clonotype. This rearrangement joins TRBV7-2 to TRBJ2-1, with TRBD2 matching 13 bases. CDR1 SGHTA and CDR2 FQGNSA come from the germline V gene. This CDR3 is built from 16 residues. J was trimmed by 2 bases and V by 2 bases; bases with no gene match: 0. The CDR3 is CASSLTSGRAYNEQFF. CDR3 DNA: TGTGCCAGCAGCTTAACTAGCGGGAGGGCCTACAATGAGCAGTTCTTC.

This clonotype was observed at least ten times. Here the CDR3 reads CASSSPGSAYRETQYF. For the CDR3, the DNA is TGTGCCAGCAGCTCCCCCGGTAGCGCCTACCGGGAGACCCAGTACTTC. The chain recombines TRBV7-2 with TRBJ2-5, with D maybe TRBD2 (5 bases). From germline, CDR1 is SGHTA and CDR2 FQGNSA. V dropped 4 bases and J dropped 5 bases, with 20 bases sitting between them. The length of the CDR3 is 16 residues.

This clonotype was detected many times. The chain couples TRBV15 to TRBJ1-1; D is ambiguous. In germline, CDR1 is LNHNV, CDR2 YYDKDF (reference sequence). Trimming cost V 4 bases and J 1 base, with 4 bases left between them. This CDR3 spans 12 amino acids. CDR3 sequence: CATSTGNTEAFF. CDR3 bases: TGTGCCACCAGCACGGGGAACACTGAAGCTTTCTTT.

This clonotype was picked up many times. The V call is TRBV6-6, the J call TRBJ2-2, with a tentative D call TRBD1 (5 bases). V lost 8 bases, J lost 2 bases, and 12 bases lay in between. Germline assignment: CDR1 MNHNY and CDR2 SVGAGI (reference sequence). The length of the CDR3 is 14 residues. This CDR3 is CASGTGANTGELFF. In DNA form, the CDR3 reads TGTGCCAGCGGAACAGGAGCTAACACCGGGGAGCTGTTTTTT.

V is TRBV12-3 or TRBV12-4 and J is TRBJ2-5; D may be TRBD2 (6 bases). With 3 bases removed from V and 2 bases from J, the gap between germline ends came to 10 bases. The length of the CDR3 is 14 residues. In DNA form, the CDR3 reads TGTGCCAGCAGTTTCACGCGGGGTCAAGAGACCCAGTACTTC. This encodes CASSFTRGQETQYF.

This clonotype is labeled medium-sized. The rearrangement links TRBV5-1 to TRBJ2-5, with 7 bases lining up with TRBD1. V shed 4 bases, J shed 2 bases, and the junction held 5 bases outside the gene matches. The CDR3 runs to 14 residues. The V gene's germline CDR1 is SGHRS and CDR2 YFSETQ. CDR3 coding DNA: TGCGCCAGCAGCCAGGGACAGCAACAAGAGACCCAGTACTTC. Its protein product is CASSQGQQQETQYF.

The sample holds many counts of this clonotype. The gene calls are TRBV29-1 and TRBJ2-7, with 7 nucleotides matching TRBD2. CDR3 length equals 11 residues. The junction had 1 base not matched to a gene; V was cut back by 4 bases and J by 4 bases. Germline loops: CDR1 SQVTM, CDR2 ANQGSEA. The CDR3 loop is CSVGGGYEQYF. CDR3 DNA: TGCAGCGTTGGGGGAGGGTACGAGCAGTACTTC.

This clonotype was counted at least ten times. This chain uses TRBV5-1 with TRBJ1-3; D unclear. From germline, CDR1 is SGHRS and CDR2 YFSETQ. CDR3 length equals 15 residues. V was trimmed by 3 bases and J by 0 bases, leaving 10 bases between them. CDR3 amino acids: CASSSGSGSGNTIYF. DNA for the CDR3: TGCGCCAGCAGCTCCGGATCAGGCTCTGGAAACACCATATATTTT. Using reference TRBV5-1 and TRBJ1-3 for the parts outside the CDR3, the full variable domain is KAGVTQTPRYLIKTRGQQVTLSCSPISGHRSVSWYQQTPGQGLQFLFEYFSETQRNKGNFPGRFSGRQFSNSRSEMNVSTLELGDSALYLCASSSGSGSGNTIYFGEGSWLTVV.

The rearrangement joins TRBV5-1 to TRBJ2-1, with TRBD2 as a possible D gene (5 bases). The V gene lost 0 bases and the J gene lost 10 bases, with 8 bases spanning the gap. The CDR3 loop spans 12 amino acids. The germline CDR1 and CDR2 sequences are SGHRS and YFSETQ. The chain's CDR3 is CASSLGTGEQFF. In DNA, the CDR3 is TGCGCCAGCAGCTTGGGCACGGGGGAGCAGTTCTTC.

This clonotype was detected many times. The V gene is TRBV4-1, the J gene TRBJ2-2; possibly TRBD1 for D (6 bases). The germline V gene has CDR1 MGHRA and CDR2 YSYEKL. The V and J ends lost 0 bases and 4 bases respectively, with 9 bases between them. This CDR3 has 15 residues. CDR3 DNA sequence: TGCGCCAGCAGCCAAGAGGGGGCGAGCACCGGGGAGCTGTTTTTT. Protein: CASSQEGASTGELFF.

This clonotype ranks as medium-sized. CDR3 protein: CSDSSGVTDTQYF. CDR3 coding DNA: TGCAGCGACAGCTCTGGGGTCACAGATACGCAGTATTTT. The genes are TRBV29-1 and TRBJ2-3; D uncertain. Germline V gene sequence: CDR1 SQVTM, CDR2 ANQGSEA. Deletions cut 7 bases from V and 2 bases from J, with 13 bases between. This CDR3 region has 13 residues.

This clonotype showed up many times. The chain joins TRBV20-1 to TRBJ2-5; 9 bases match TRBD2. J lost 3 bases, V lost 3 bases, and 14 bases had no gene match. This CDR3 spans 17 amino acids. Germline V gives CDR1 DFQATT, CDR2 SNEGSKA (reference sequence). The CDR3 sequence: CSASGRLAGIGKETQYF. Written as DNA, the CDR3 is TGCAGTGCTAGCGGTCGGCTAGCGGGAATTGGGAAAGAGACCCAGTACTTC.

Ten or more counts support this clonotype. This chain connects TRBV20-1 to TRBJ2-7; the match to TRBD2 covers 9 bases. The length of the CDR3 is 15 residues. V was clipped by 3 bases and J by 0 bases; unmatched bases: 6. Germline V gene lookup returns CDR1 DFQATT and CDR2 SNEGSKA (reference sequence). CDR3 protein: CSASHPSGTSYEQYF. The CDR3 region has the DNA TGCAGTGCTAGCCACCCTAGCGGGACCTCCTACGAGCAGTACTTC.

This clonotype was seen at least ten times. The CDR3 here is CSARQGPSSSPLHF. CDR3 sequence (DNA): TGCAGTGCTCGACAGGGCCCTTCCTCATCACCCCTCCACTTT. The chain links TRBV20-1 to TRBJ1-6; 7 nucleotides align to TRBD1. The V and J ends lost 5 bases and 10 bases, in that order; junction bases with no gene match: 11. Germline V gene data show CDR1 as DFQATT and CDR2 as SNEGSKA (reference sequence). This CDR3 comprises 14 residues.

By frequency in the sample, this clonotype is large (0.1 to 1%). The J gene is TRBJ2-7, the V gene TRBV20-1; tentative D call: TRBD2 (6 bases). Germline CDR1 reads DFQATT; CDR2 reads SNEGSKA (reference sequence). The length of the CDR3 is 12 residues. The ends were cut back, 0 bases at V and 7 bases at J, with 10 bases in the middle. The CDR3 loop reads CSARDLLAEQYF. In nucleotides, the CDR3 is TGCAGTGCTAGAGATCTACTAGCAGAGCAGTACTTC.

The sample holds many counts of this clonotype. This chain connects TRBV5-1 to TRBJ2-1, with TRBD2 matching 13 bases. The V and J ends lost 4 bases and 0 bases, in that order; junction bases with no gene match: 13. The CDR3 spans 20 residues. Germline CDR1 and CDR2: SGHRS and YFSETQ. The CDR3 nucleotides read TGCGCCAGCAGCCCCACGATACTAGCGGGAGGGCCGGACTCCTACAATGAGCAGTTCTTC. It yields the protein CASSPTILAGGPDSYNEQFF.

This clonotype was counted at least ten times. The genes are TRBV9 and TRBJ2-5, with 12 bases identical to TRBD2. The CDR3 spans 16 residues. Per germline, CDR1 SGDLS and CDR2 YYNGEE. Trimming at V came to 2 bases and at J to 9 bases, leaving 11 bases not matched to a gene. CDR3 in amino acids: CASSVSGTSGLQSQYF. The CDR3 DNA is TGTGCCAGCAGCGTCTCCGGGACTAGCGGGCTCCAATCCCAGTACTTC.

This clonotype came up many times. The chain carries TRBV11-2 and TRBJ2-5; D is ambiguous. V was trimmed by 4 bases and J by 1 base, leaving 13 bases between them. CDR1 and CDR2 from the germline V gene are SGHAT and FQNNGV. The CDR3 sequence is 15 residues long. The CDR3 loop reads CASSSPTRSQETQYF. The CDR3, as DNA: TGTGCCAGCAGCTCCCCGACCCGATCCCAAGAGACCCAGTACTTC.

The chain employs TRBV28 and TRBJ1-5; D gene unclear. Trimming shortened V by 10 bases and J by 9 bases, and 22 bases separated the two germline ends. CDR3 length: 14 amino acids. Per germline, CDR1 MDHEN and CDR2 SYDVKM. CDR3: CATSTLVLLGPQHF. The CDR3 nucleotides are TGTGCCACCTCGACCTTAGTCCTCCTGGGGCCCCAGCATTTT.

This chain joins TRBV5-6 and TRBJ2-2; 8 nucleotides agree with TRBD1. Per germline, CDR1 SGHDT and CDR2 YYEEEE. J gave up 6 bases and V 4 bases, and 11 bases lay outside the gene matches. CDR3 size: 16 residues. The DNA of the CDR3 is TGTGCCAGCAGCCTGGGACAGGACCGGCGCGCCGGGGAGCTGTTTTTT. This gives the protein CASSLGQDRRAGELFF.

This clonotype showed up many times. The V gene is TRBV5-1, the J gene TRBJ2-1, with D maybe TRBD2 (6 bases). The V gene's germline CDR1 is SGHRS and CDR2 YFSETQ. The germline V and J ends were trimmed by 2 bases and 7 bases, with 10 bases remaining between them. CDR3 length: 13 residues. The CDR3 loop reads CASSLLAENEQFF. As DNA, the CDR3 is TGCGCCAGCAGCTTACTAGCTGAAAATGAGCAGTTCTTC.

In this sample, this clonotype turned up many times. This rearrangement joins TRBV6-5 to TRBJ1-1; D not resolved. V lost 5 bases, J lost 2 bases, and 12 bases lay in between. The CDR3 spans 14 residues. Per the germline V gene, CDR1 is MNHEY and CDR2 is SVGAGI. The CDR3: CASSRAFRNTEAFF. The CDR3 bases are TGTGCCAGCAGTCGAGCGTTCCGTAACACTGAAGCTTTCTTT.